Listed here are 27 T cell receptor beta chains from one sample, sequenced in a study of T cell clones after liver transplantation. Here immunoSEQ multiplex PCR was the method, and the copy in TCRdb shows in-frame clones only, minus some. The table has approximately 12,000 clones, roughly 74% seen once. The source material was CD8+ T cells from blood, sampled at the 22-month timepoint. Receptor source: a human patient who received a liver transplant. Some T cells may be supplied by the graft donor.

V and J are TRBV7-3 and TRBJ2-1; 11 bases line up with TRBD2. After removal of 5 bases from V and 5 bases from J, the junction contained 5 bases not matched to a gene. In germline, CDR1 is SGHTA, CDR2 FQGTGA. CDR3 size: 15 residues. The CDR3 loop reads CASSPTSGGNNEQFF. For the CDR3, the DNA is TGTGCCAGCAGCCCAACTAGCGGGGGCAACAATGAGCAGTTCTTC.

The chain combines TRBV7-3 with TRBJ2-2; 12 bases map to TRBD1. Germline trimming cut 4 bases from V and 7 bases from J; bases unmatched to any gene: 7. The CDR3 length is 16 residues. The germline CDR1 and CDR2 sequences are SGHTA and FQGTGA. CDR3 DNA sequence: TGTGCCAGCAGCTCAACCGGGACAGGGGGCAGCGGGGAGCTGTTTTTT. Translated, it gives CASSSTGTGGSGELFF.

This clone was seen once. The CDR3 region has the DNA TGTGCCAGCAGTAGCGGGGTAGCCTACGAGCAGTACTTC. The encoded protein is CASSSGVAYEQYF. The chain couples TRBV6-6 to TRBJ2-7; 7 positions agree with TRBD2. Germline CDR1 is MNHNY and CDR2 is SVGAGI (reference sequence). The CDR3 length is 13 residues. The V and J ends lost 5 bases and 2 bases, in that order; junction bases with no gene match: 3.

The chain uses TRBV11-1 and TRBJ1-1; perhaps TRBD1 as D (6 bases). This CDR3 comprises 15 residues. With 5 bases removed from V and 0 bases from J, the gap between germline ends came to 13 bases. CDR1 SGHAT and CDR2 FQDESV come from the germline V gene (reference sequence). CDR3: CASSPKTGLNTEAFF. The CDR3 DNA is TGTGCCAGCAGCCCTAAGACAGGACTGAACACTGAAGCTTTCTTT.

The J gene is TRBJ2-5, the V gene TRBV19, with D possibly matching TRBD1 (8 bases). The V end lost 4 bases, the J end lost 4 bases, and 16 bases lay between the germline ends. The CDR3 consists of 15 residues. From germline, CDR1 is LNHDA and CDR2 SQIVND (reference sequence). The CDR3 bases are TGTGCCAGTAGTACAGAGGACAGGGAGGGAGAGACCCAGTACTTC. This gives the protein CASSTEDREGETQYF.

Here the CDR3 DNA reads TGTGCCAGCAGCTTACGGCTGCAGGTCCCGGACACCGGGGAGCTGTTTTTT. Translated: CASSLRLQVPDTGELFF. The chain links TRBV7-8 to TRBJ2-2; D not resolved. The V end lost 2 bases, the J end lost 3 bases, and 16 bases lay between the germline ends. CDR1 is SGHVS and CDR2 is FQNEAQ in the germline V gene. The CDR3 covers 17 residues.

By share, this clone ranks as medium-sized. This chain joins TRBV6-5 and TRBJ2-7; 9 bases match TRBD1. Trimming removed 7 bases from V and 5 bases from J; junction bases left unmatched: 6. The CDR3 sequence is 13 residues long. CDR1 is MNHEY, CDR2 SVGAGI, per germline. CDR3 nucleotide sequence: TGTGCCAGCACGAGACAGGGGGGCAACGAGCAGTACTTC. The encoded protein is CASTRQGGNEQYF.

The chain combines TRBV4-2 with TRBJ2-3; 7 bases match TRBD2. This CDR3 contains 16 residues. V gave up 5 bases and J gave up 5 bases; unmatched junction bases: 13. Germline V gene sequence: CDR1 LGHNA, CDR2 YNFKEQ. CDR3 DNA sequence: TGTGCCAGCAGCGCTCGAGGACTAGATAATTTAGATACGCAGTATTTT. Encoded protein: CASSARGLDNLDTQYF.

This clone occurred a few times. The V gene is TRBV7-2, the J gene TRBJ2-7; TRBD1 matches at 7 bases. Germline-derived CDR1 and CDR2 are SGHTA and FQGNSA. Unmatched junction bases numbered 7, after V lost 5 bases and J lost 3 bases. The CDR3 is made up of 14 amino acids. The CDR3 reads CASSPRQGFYEQYF. The CDR3 DNA follows: TGTGCCAGCAGCCCTAGACAGGGATTCTACGAGCAGTACTTC.

This clone was recorded many times. The chain recombines TRBV19 with TRBJ2-7; 12 bases map to TRBD2. This CDR3 contains 14 residues. Germline CDR1 reads LNHDA; CDR2 reads SQIVND (reference sequence). V was clipped by 5 bases and J by 6 bases; unmatched bases: 5. The DNA of the CDR3 is TGTGCCAGTAGTTCGGGACTAGCGGGTTTCGAGCAGTACTTC. This codes for CASSSGLAGFEQYF. Full variable domain (rest looked up from reference TRBV19 and TRBJ2-7): DGGITQSPKYLFRKEGQNVTLSCEQNLNHDAMYWYRQDPGQGLRLIYYSQIVNDFQKGDIAEGYSVSREKKESFPLTVTSAQKNPTAFYLCASSSGLAGFEQYFGPGTRLTVT.

The chain has TRBV5-4 and TRBJ1-2; TRBD1 aligns across 7 bases. V lost 6 bases to trimming and J lost 3 bases; unmatched junction nucleotides: 8. Germline values: CDR1 SGHNT, CDR2 YYREEE (reference sequence). The CDR3 has 14 residues. The CDR3 DNA reads as TGTGCCAGCAAAAGTCAGGGGGAAGACTATGGCTACACCTTC. Its protein is CASKSQGEDYGYTF.

The chain carries TRBV27 and TRBJ1-4, with a tentative D call TRBD1 (5 bases). The CDR3 contains 17 residues. Between the trimmed V and J ends, which lost 5 bases and 3 bases, there was a span of 19 bases. Germline CDR1 is MNHEY and CDR2 is SMNVEV (reference sequence). The CDR3 reads CASSPGPTETPNEKLFF. The CDR3 DNA is TGTGCCAGCAGTCCAGGACCGACAGAGACTCCTAATGAAAAACTGTTTTTT.

This clone was seen a handful of times. This chain connects TRBV18 to TRBJ2-4; D is possibly TRBD1 (5 bases). The length of the CDR3 is 15 residues. Germline V lookup: CDR1 KGHSH, CDR2 LQKENI. The V and J ends lost 0 bases and 5 bases respectively, with 11 bases between them. The CDR3 spells CASSPPAGSENIQYF. CDR3 bases: TGTGCCAGCTCACCACCGGCAGGGTCGGAAAACATTCAGTACTTC.

The chain is built from TRBV7-3 and TRBJ2-5; 8 bases agree with TRBD2. V gave up 1 base and J gave up 4 bases; unmatched junction bases: 5. The CDR3 sequence is 15 residues long. CDR1 is SGHTA, CDR2 FQGTGA, per germline. CDR3: CASSLNGGVLETQYF. For the CDR3, the DNA is TGTGCCAGCAGCTTAAACGGGGGGGTTTTAGAGACCCAGTACTTC.

The chain combines TRBV10-2 with TRBJ1-1, with D possibly matching TRBD1 (6 bases). The CDR3 extends over 14 amino acids. Germline V CDR1 and CDR2: WSHSY, SAAADI. Deletions cut 3 bases from V and 1 base from J, with 9 bases between. This chain's CDR3 is CASSEADRNTEAFF. As DNA, the CDR3 is TGCGCCAGCAGTGAAGCGGACAGGAACACTGAAGCTTTCTTT.

The chain joins TRBV5-1 to TRBJ1-3, with D possibly TRBD1 on 5 matching bases. V was shortened by 0 bases and J by 1 base, with 5 bases between the two germline ends. CDR3 length: 14 amino acids. Germline assignment: CDR1 SGHRS and CDR2 YFSETQ. The CDR3 DNA follows: TGCGCCAGCAGCTTGGCAGGGTCTGGAAACACCATATATTTT. It specifies CASSLAGSGNTIYF.

The chain recombines TRBV7-2 with TRBJ2-1; 10 positions agree with TRBD2. The germline gives CDR1 SGHTA, CDR2 FQGNSA. Unmatched junction bases numbered 6, after V lost 1 base and J lost 9 bases. The CDR3 is 15 amino acids. CDR3 nucleotides: TGTGCCAGCAGCTTAGTAGCGGGAGGCCTCGGTGAGCAGTTCTTC. It codes for CASSLVAGGLGEQFF.

This sequence joins TRBV29-1 and TRBJ2-1, with a tentative D call TRBD2 (6 bases). The CDR3 loop spans 14 amino acids. From germline, CDR1 is SQVTM and CDR2 ANQGSEA. Between the trimmed V and J ends, which lost 4 bases and 8 bases, there was a span of 18 bases. CDR3: CSVGIRRGSDEQFF. CDR3 DNA sequence: TGCAGCGTTGGAATCCGTCGGGGGAGCGATGAGCAGTTCTTC.

As for this clone: An end of the junction does not agree with germline; a read error may underlie this. The V gene is TRBV6-6, the J gene TRBJ2-3; 9 bases match TRBD2. Germline-derived CDR1 and CDR2 are MNHNY and SVGAGI (reference sequence). This CDR3 region has 16 residues. In nucleotides, the CDR3 is TGTGCCAGCAGTGACTCGACTAGCGGTAGCACAGATACGCAGTATTTT. Translated: CASSDSTSGSTDTQYF.

This chain links TRBV7-2 with TRBJ1-5; D ambiguous. Germline V gene sequence: CDR1 SGHTA, CDR2 FQGNSA. The CDR3 is 14 residues long. Trimming stripped 2 bases from V and 4 bases from J, with 9 bases between. The CDR3 spells CASSLNPPNQPQHF. Here the CDR3 DNA reads TGTGCCAGCAGCTTAAATCCCCCAAATCAGCCCCAGCATTTT.

The chain is built from TRBV4-3 and TRBJ1-1; the D is unclear. CDR1 is LGHNA, CDR2 YSLEER, per germline. Trimming took 0 bases from V and 1 from J, leaving 6 bases between them. This CDR3 region has 14 residues. CDR3 sequence (DNA): TGCGCCAGCAGCCAAGACAGGTCGAACACTGAAGCTTTCTTT. It translates to CASSQDRSNTEAFF.

V is TRBV7-6 and J is TRBJ2-2; no reliable D call. CDR1 is SGHVS, CDR2 FNYEAQ, per germline. The CDR3 is 10 residues long. Trimming took off 10 bases at V and 6 bases at J, with 6 bases between the two ends. The CDR3 is CATFAGELFF. CDR3 DNA: TGTGCCACCTTTGCCGGGGAGCTGTTTTTT.

CDR3 in DNA: TGTGCCAGCAGTTTTGGGTCAGGGGCTTTCTTT. It is translated as CASSFGSGAFF. The V call is TRBV28, the J call TRBJ1-1; D possibly corresponds to TRBD1 (5 bases). There are 11 residues in the CDR3. Trimming removed 3 bases from V and 11 bases from J, with 10 bases in between. Germline V gene sequence: CDR1 MDHEN, CDR2 SYDVKM.

The V gene is TRBV6-1, the J gene TRBJ2-5; perhaps TRBD1 as D (6 bases). V was trimmed by 7 bases and J by 5 bases, leaving 20 bases between them. The CDR3 extends over 15 amino acids. The V gene's germline CDR1 is MNHNS and CDR2 SASEGT. CDR3 protein: CASKDTGTIVETQYF. CDR3 nucleotide sequence: TGTGCCAGCAAAGATACCGGGACAATCGTCGAGACCCAGTACTTC.

The chain is built from TRBV7-6 and TRBJ2-3; D call uncertain. Germline V gene sequence: CDR1 SGHVS, CDR2 FNYEAQ. The CDR3 is 15 residues long. V dropped 1 base and J dropped 6 bases, with 14 bases sitting between them. CDR3 coding DNA: TGTGCCAGCAGCTTAGGTTCCGGCGTTATGGATACGCAGTATTTT. Encoded protein: CASSLGSGVMDTQYF.

This chain connects TRBV15 to TRBJ1-4; 9 bases match TRBD1. The ends lost 1 base at V and 4 bases at J; junction bases unmatched: 10. CDR1 LNHNV and CDR2 YYDKDF come from the germline V gene (reference sequence). This CDR3 spans 18 amino acids. The CDR3 is CATSRVPSATGGNEKLFF. The CDR3 region has the DNA TGTGCCACCAGCAGAGTTCCCTCTGCGACAGGGGGTAATGAAAAACTGTTTTTT.

The chain links TRBV4-2 to TRBJ2-1, with D uncertain. The CDR3 is 16 residues long. Germline V gene data show CDR1 as LGHNA and CDR2 as YNFKEQ. With 4 bases removed from V and 3 bases from J, the gap between germline ends came to 16 bases. Here the CDR3 DNA reads TGTGCCAGCAGCCGGGTCCTCAAACGTGACTACAATGAGCAGTTCTTC. The encoded protein is CASSRVLKRDYNEQFF.